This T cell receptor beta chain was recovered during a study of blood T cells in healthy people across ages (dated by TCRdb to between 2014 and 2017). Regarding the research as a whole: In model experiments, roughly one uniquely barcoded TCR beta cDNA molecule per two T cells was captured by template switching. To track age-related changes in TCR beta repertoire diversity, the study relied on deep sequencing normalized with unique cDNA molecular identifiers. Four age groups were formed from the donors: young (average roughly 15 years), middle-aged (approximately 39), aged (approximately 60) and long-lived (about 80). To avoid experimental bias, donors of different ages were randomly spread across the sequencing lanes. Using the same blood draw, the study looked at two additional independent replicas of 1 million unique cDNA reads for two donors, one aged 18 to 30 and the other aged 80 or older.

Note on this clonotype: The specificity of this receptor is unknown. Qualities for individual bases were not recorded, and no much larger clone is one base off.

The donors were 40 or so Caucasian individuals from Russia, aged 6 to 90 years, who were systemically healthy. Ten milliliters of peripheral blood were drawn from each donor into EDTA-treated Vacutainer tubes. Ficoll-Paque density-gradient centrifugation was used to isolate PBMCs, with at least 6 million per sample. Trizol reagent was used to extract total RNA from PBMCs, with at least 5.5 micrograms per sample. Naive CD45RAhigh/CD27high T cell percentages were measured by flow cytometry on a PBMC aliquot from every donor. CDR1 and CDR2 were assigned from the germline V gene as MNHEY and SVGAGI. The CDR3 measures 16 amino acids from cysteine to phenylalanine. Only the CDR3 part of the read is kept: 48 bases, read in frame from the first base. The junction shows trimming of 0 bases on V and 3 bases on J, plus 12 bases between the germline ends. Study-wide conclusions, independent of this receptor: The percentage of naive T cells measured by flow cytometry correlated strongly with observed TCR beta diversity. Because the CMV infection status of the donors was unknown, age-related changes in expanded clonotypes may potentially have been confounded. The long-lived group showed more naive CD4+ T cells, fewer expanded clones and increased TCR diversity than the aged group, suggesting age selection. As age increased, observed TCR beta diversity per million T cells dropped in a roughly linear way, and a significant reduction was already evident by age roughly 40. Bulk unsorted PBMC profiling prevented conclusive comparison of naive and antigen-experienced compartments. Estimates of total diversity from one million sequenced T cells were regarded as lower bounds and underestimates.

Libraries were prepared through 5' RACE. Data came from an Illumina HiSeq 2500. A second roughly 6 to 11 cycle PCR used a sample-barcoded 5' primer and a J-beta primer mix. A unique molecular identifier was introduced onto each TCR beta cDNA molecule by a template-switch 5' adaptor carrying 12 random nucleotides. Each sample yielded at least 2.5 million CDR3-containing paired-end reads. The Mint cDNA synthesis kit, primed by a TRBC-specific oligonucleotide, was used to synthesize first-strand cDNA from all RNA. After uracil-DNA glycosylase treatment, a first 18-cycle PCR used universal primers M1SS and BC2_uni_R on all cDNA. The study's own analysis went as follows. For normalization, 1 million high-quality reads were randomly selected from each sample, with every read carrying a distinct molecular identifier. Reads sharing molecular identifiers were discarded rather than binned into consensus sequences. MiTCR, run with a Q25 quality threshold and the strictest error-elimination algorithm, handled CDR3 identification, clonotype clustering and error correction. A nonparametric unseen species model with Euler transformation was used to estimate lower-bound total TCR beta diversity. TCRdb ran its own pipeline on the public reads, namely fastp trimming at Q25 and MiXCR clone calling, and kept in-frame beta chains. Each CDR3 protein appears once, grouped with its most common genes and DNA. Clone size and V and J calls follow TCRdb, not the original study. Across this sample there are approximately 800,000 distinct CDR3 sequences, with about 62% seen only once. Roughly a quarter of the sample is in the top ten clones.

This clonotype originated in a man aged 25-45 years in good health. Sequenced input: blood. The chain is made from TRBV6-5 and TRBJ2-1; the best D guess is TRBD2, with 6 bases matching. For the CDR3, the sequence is CASSYSSGGRYNEQFF. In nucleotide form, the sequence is TGTGCCAGCAGTTACTCTAGCGGAGGCCGCTACAATGAGCAGTTCTTC.